Here is one T cell receptor beta chain with its context. The antigen remains undetermined. The repertoire was sequenced with immunoSEQ multiplex PCR; TCRdb's copy has only in-frame clones and lacks some. This sample yields 150,000 to 200,000 clones, of which about nine tenths are seen a single time; roughly 6% belongs to the top ten. The sample is drawn from a study of T cell responses to AZD1222 COVID-19 vaccine. There are 13 residues in the CDR3. CDR1 is SEHNR, CDR2 FQNEAQ, per germline (reference sequence). Trimming took off 5 bases at V and 3 bases at J, with 11 bases between the two ends. Study-wide results and limits: Repertoire samples came only from after the peak T cell response. Most donors were white British, females outnumbered males, and clonal diversity was possibly underestimated.

The source material was peripheral blood, sampled 28 days after the second AZD1222 dose. The clonotype comes from an adult who received the AZD1222 COVID-19 vaccine. V is TRBV7-9 and J is TRBJ2-7, with D possibly matching TRBD1 (5 bases). The CDR3 DNA reads TGTGCCAGCAGCCCGACAGCCAACTACGAGCAGTACTTC. Translating gives CASSPTANYEQYF.